This T cell receptor beta chain was identified during a study of Ad26.COV2.S vaccination and SARS-CoV-2 variants. Treatment denoted: around 19 received Ad26.COV2.S at low or high dose, single or two shots; 5 received placebo; per-sample allocation not given. Sampling happened 63 days after the first vaccine or placebo injection. From germline, CDR1 is MNHEY and CDR2 SVGAGI. CDR3 length: 13 residues. V was shortened by 6 bases and J by 4 bases, with 12 bases between the two germline ends. Method: immunoSEQ multiplex PCR; TCRdb's copy keeps in-frame clones and lacks some. The table lists some 290,000 clones, around 81% of them singletons.

The sequence came from a person aged 18-65 years who received the Ad26.COV2.S COVID-19 vaccine or a placebo. This rearrangement joins TRBV6-5 to TRBJ1-2; a weak D match, TRBD1 (6 bases). The specimen comprised peripheral blood, sampled in a trial of Ad26.COV2.S vaccine versus placebo. Here the CDR3 reads CASSLGHRYGYTF. Written as DNA, the CDR3 is TGTGCCAGCAGCTTGGGACACCGCTATGGCTACACCTTC.